A single sample gave rise to the 15 T cell receptor beta chains below, sequenced in a study of CD8+CD57+ T cells in acquired aplastic anemia. According to the study, genomic DNA was the template for TCR beta VDJ and CDR3 profiling. TCRdb reprocessed the reads via MiXCR and lists one record per CDR3 protein. In the table there are approximately 99,000 distinct CDR3 sequences, 50% to 65% of which are singletons. The sample comprised sorted CD4+, CD8+, or CD8+CD57+ T cells (not recorded which) from PBMCs. The receptors here all came from a human donor in good health, serving as a control.

This clonotype was picked up many times. V and J are TRBV6-2 or TRBV6-3 and TRBJ1-1; D remains ambiguous. Germline CDR1 and CDR2: MNHEY and SVGEGT. The V gene lost 4 bases and the J gene lost 1 base, with 10 bases spanning the gap. The CDR3 loop spans 14 amino acids. The CDR3 sequence is CASSLTGANTEAFF. CDR3 bases: TGTGCCAGCAGTTTGACGGGTGCGAACACTGAAGCTTTCTTT.

This clonotype has only a few counts. The chain combines TRBV15 with TRBJ2-7; D not certain. Germline V gene sequence: CDR1 LNHNV, CDR2 YYDKDF (reference sequence). CDR3 length: 14 amino acids. V was shortened by 0 bases and J by 5 bases, with 11 bases between the two germline ends. CDR3 residues: CATSRDRQADEQYF. The CDR3 DNA is TGTGCCACCAGCAGAGATCGGCAGGCGGACGAGCAGTACTTC.

This chain links TRBV2 with TRBJ1-2, with 7 bases aligning to TRBD1. The CDR3 totals 14 residues. CDR1 SNHLY and CDR2 FYNNEI come from the germline V gene. The trim removed 5 bases at V and 3 bases at J, leaving 6 bases unmatched. In nucleotides, the CDR3 is TGTGCCAGCAGTTACGGGACAGCTGACTATGGCTACACCTTC. The encoded protein is CASSYGTADYGYTF.

The chain has TRBV19 and TRBJ1-1, with TRBD1 as a possible D gene (6 bases). CDR1 and CDR2 (germline): LNHDA, SQIVND (reference sequence). V shed 7 bases and J shed 1 base, with 19 bases lying between them. CDR3 length: 16 residues. CDR3 in DNA: TGTGCCAGTAAATCCTCGGGGGGCGCAACGAACACTGAAGCTTTCTTT. Protein: CASKSSGGATNTEAFF.

The chain uses TRBV10-3 and TRBJ2-1; D unresolved. V was trimmed by 0 bases and J by 4 bases, leaving 10 bases between them. Germline assignment: CDR1 ENHRY and CDR2 SYGVKD. This CDR3 comprises 15 residues. CDR3 nucleotides: TGTGCCATCAGTGAGTCTGGAGACAATTACAATGAGCAGTTCTTC. This translates into CAISESGDNYNEQFF.

This clonotype has a count of ten or more. J is TRBJ2-7 and V is TRBV6-5; D may be TRBD1 or TRBD2 (6 bases each). The germline V gene has CDR1 MNHEY and CDR2 SVGAGI. This CDR3 region has 16 residues. Trimming stripped 0 bases from V and 0 bases from J, with 12 bases between. In DNA, the CDR3 is TGTGCCAGCAGTTACTCTCGGGGGCGAAGCTCCTACGAGCAGTACTTC. As protein: CASSYSRGRSSYEQYF.

This clonotype came up many times. The chain carries TRBV12-3 or TRBV12-4 and TRBJ1-2, with 7 bases aligning to TRBD1. The CDR3 is made up of 13 amino acids. V lost 5 bases to trimming and J lost 5 bases; unmatched junction nucleotides: 5. CDR3 amino acids: CASSGDSTYGYTF. The CDR3, as DNA: TGTGCCAGCAGTGGGGACAGTACGTATGGCTACACCTTC.

J is TRBJ2-2 and V is TRBV6-1, with a weak D call TRBD1 (5 bases). This CDR3 comprises 16 residues. With 3 bases removed from V and 5 bases from J, the gap between germline ends came to 16 bases. Germline CDR1 reads MNHNS; CDR2 reads SASEGT. CDR3 loop: CASSDPSGRITGELFF. In DNA, the CDR3 is TGTGCCAGCAGTGATCCCTCAGGGCGCATTACCGGGGAGCTGTTTTTT.

The chain carries TRBV10-3 and TRBJ1-1; D gene ambiguous. Germline assignment: CDR1 ENHRY and CDR2 SYGVKD. This CDR3 has 12 residues. V was pared by 8 bases and J by 5 bases, with 12 bases between. In DNA form, the CDR3 reads TGTGCCATCGCCCCGGGGAGGACTGAAGCTTTCTTT. Translated: CAIAPGRTEAFF.

This clonotype was found many times. The chain is built from TRBV20-1 and TRBJ2-1; 8 nucleotides align to TRBD2. The V gene's germline CDR1 is DFQATT and CDR2 SNEGSKA (reference sequence). Germline trimming cut 1 base from V and 7 bases from J; bases unmatched to any gene: 3. The CDR3 has 13 residues. CDR3 residues: CSARAGGGNEQFF. CDR3 nucleotides: TGCAGTGCTAGAGCGGGGGGGGGTAATGAGCAGTTCTTC.

This clonotype was observed at least ten times. The CDR3 loop is CASRGGGEQYF. The CDR3 DNA sequence: TGTGCCAGTAGGGGGGGCGGGGAGCAGTACTTC. This chain uses TRBV19 with TRBJ2-7; possibly TRBD1 or TRBD2 for D (6 bases each). Germline values: CDR1 LNHDA, CDR2 SQIVND (reference sequence). The CDR3 loop spans 11 amino acids. Trimming shortened V by 6 bases and J by 7 bases, and 10 bases separated the two germline ends.

The chain recombines TRBV20-1 with TRBJ2-2, with D possibly being TRBD2 (5 bases). The CDR3 loop spans 15 amino acids. Looked up from germline, CDR1 is DFQATT and CDR2 is SNEGSKA (reference sequence). V was pared by 0 bases and J by 4 bases, with 12 bases between. The CDR3: CSARESGWGTGELFF. For the CDR3, the DNA is TGCAGTGCTAGAGAATCGGGGTGGGGCACCGGGGAGCTGTTTTTT.

This clonotype was seen more than once but under ten times. J is TRBJ2-7 and V is TRBV15, with 7 bases lining up with TRBD1. The CDR3 runs to 16 residues. V trimming: 2 bases; J trimming: 4 bases; junction bases outside the gene matches: 11. From germline, CDR1 is LNHNV and CDR2 YYDKDF (reference sequence). CDR3 protein: CATSRPGTVLTYEQYF. The CDR3 coding sequence is TGTGCCACCAGCAGACCCGGGACAGTCCTTACATACGAGCAGTACTTC.

In this sample, this clonotype turned up many times. The rearrangement joins TRBV5-6 to TRBJ1-2, with D possibly matching TRBD1 (5 bases). The germline V gene has CDR1 SGHDT and CDR2 YYEEEE. The germline V and J ends were trimmed by 0 bases and 5 bases, with 14 bases remaining between them. The CDR3 loop spans 15 amino acids. The CDR3, as DNA: TGTGCCAGCAGCTTGGCCCGGGGCGCGGCGTATGGCTACACCTTC. Its translation: CASSLARGAAYGYTF. Complete variable domain (other parts from reference TRBV5-6 and TRBJ1-2): DAGVTQSPTHLIKTRGQQVTLRCSPKSGHDTVSWYQQALGQGPQFIFQYYEEEERQRGNFPDRFSGHQFPNYSSELNVNALLLGDSALYLCASSLARGAAYGYTFGSGTRLTVV.

The chain uses TRBV10-3 and TRBJ1-2; no definite D call. The germline CDR1 and CDR2 sequences are ENHRY and SYGVKD. V shed 3 bases and J shed 6 bases, with 14 bases lying between them. The CDR3 contains 14 residues. The CDR3: CAISDQAQTNGYTF. The CDR3 DNA sequence: TGTGCCATCAGTGACCAGGCACAGACAAATGGCTACACCTTC.